One and the same sample provided the 18 T cell receptor beta chains below, sequenced in a study of cytotoxic CD8 clonotypes in ibrutinib-treated CLL. Assay: immunoSEQ multiplex PCR; the TCRdb copy retains only in-frame clones and omits some. The data show more than 200,000 clones, 70% seen once. Specimen: PBMCs, collected after 24 months of ibrutinib treatment. The receptors come from a human donor with chronic lymphocytic leukemia.

A word on this clone: One end of the junction does not line up with germline, which may come from a read error. The V and J genes are TRBV18 and TRBJ2-2; 13 bases match TRBD2. Germline V lookup: CDR1 KGHSH, CDR2 LQKENI. The CDR3 runs to 16 residues. The CDR3 here is CASSPPGLAGSGELFF. CDR3 DNA: TGTGCCAGCTCTCCACCGGGACTAGCGGGATCCGGGGAGCTGTTTTTT.

J is TRBJ2-7 and V is TRBV15, with TRBD2 matching 11 bases. This CDR3 is 16 amino acids long. V was pared by 5 bases and J by 3 bases, with 9 bases of the junction left unmatched. Germline CDR1 reads LNHNV; CDR2 reads YYDKDF (reference sequence). Here the CDR3 reads CATSRGASGRNYEQYF. CDR3 in DNA: TGTGCCACCAGCCGGGGGGCTAGCGGGAGGAACTACGAGCAGTACTTC.

The V and J genes are TRBV6-5 and TRBJ2-2; possibly TRBD2 for D (6 bases). Trimming took off 4 bases at V and 3 bases at J, with 12 bases between the two ends. This CDR3 region has 15 residues. The germline gives CDR1 MNHEY, CDR2 SVGAGI. The CDR3 DNA reads TGTGCCAGCAGTTGGGGTAGCGGTGACACCGGGGAGCTGTTTTTT. It specifies CASSWGSGDTGELFF.

This rearrangement joins TRBV5-1 to TRBJ2-1; 11 bases line up with TRBD2. Germline V CDR1 and CDR2: SGHRS, YFSETQ. This CDR3 has 18 residues. The V gene end was trimmed by 4 bases and the J gene end by 8 bases; junction bases not matched to a gene: 17. CDR3 bases: TGCGCCAGCAGCCCAATACCTAGAACTAGCGGGAGTACGTATGAGCAGTTCTTC. It translates to CASSPIPRTSGSTYEQFF.

The gene calls are TRBV7-6 and TRBJ1-5; D gene unclear. CDR1 is SGHVS and CDR2 is FNYEAQ in the germline V gene. This CDR3 is built from 16 residues. Between the trimmed V and J ends, which lost 1 base and 4 bases, there was a span of 14 bases. CDR3 region: CASSLVESGGNQPQHF. CDR3 nucleotide sequence: TGTGCCAGCAGCTTAGTCGAAAGCGGAGGAAATCAGCCCCAGCATTTT.

V is TRBV25-1 and J is TRBJ1-3, with D tentatively TRBD1 (6 bases). The V end was cut by 2 bases, the J end by 4 bases, with 9 bases between. The CDR3 is 14 amino acids. Germline-derived CDR1 and CDR2 are MGHDK and SYGVNS. The CDR3, as DNA: TGTGCCAGCAGTGAAACAGGGTACGGAAACACCATATATTTT. Protein: CASSETGYGNTIYF. The whole variable domain, filled in from reference TRBV25-1 and TRBJ1-3, reads EADIYQTPRYLVIGTGKKITLECSQTMGHDKMYWYQQDPGMELHLIHYSYGVNSTEKGDLSSESTVSRIRTEHFPLTLESARPSHTSQYLCASSETGYGNTIYFGEGSWLTVV.

The rearrangement joins TRBV7-3 to TRBJ2-2, with TRBD1 matching over 7 bases. The germline gives CDR1 SGHTA, CDR2 FQGTGA. The CDR3 totals 18 residues. With 1 base clipped from V and 4 bases from J, the junction kept 12 bases outside the gene matches. The CDR3 reads CASSLRGSPGGSTGELFF. The CDR3 DNA follows: TGTGCCAGCAGCTTAAGAGGGTCACCAGGGGGTTCCACCGGGGAGCTGTTTTTT.

The chain's CDR3 is CASSEMGVNTEAFF. CDR3 DNA: TGCGCCAGCAGCGAAATGGGAGTTAACACTGAAGCTTTCTTT. The chain links TRBV5-1 to TRBJ1-1; no definite D call. V shed 4 bases and J shed 2 bases, with 12 bases lying between them. CDR3 size: 14 residues. The germline V gene encodes CDR1 SGHRS and CDR2 YFSETQ. Full variable domain (outside the CDR3, taken from reference TRBV5-1 and TRBJ1-1): KAGVTQTPRYLIKTRGQQVTLSCSPISGHRSVSWYQQTPGQGLQFLFEYFSETQRNKGNFPGRFSGRQFSNSRSEMNVSTLELGDSALYLCASSEMGVNTEAFFGQGTRLTVV.

About this clone itself: The same CDR3 also results from other DNA sequences found in this sample. The chain carries TRBV5-1 and TRBJ1-2; 7 bases map to TRBD1. The ends lost 0 bases at V and 2 bases at J; junction bases unmatched: 4. The CDR3 is 15 residues long. Germline V gene data show CDR1 as SGHRS and CDR2 as YFSETQ. CDR3 in DNA: TGCGCCAGCAGCTTGGAAGCAGGGGGGAACTATGGCTACACCTTC. Translated: CASSLEAGGNYGYTF.

V gene TRBV29-1 combines with J gene TRBJ2-7; no clear D. V was clipped by 7 bases and J by 2 bases, with 18 bases between them. The CDR3 is made up of 14 amino acids. Germline values: CDR1 SQVTM, CDR2 ANQGSEA. CDR3 bases: TGCAGCGCGATAATCTTGGGAAGGCCCTACGAGCAGTACTTC. Encoded protein: CSAIILGRPYEQYF.

The count of this clone is one. V and J are TRBV28 and TRBJ1-2; D gene uncertain. The germline gives CDR1 MDHEN, CDR2 SYDVKM. The V gene lost 1 base and the J gene lost 8 bases, with 14 bases spanning the gap. The CDR3 contains 14 residues. The CDR3 sequence is CASSLLSAARGYTF. DNA of the CDR3: TGTGCCAGCAGTTTATTATCGGCAGCCCGCGGCTACACCTTC.

This clone was counted between two and nine times. The chain has TRBV2 and TRBJ2-1, with D possibly matching TRBD1 (6 bases). Trimming removed 8 bases at V and 2 bases at J, with 19 bases between. This CDR3 contains 16 residues. From germline, CDR1 is SNHLY and CDR2 FYNNEI. The CDR3 protein is CASSPPGHNTYNEQFF. The CDR3 nucleotides read TGTGCCAGCTCTCCGCCGGGACACAACACCTACAATGAGCAGTTCTTC.

The chain links TRBV2 to TRBJ1-2; 7 bases fit TRBD1. Germline loops: CDR1 SNHLY, CDR2 FYNNEI. The CDR3 spans 15 residues. V shed 3 bases and J 6 bases; nucleotides not matched to a gene: 10. The CDR3 nucleotides are TGTGCCAGCAGTGAGACGTGGACAGGTTCGGATGGCTACACCTTC. Translated, it gives CASSETWTGSDGYTF.

The J gene is TRBJ2-1, the V gene TRBV28; 11 bases are shared with TRBD2. J was trimmed by 0 bases and V by 3 bases; bases with no gene match: 4. There are 17 residues in the CDR3. The germline CDR1 and CDR2 sequences are MDHEN and SYDVKM. In DNA, the CDR3 is TGTGCCAGCAGTTTGGGACTAGCGGCAAGCTCCTACAATGAGCAGTTCTTC. Translation gives CASSLGLAASSYNEQFF.

The J gene is TRBJ2-5, the V gene TRBV27; 9 bases are shared with TRBD2. The length of the CDR3 is 15 residues. The germline V gene encodes CDR1 MNHEY and CDR2 SMNVEV (reference sequence). V trimming: 3 bases; J trimming: 5 bases; junction bases outside the gene matches: 7. CDR3 in amino acids: CASSFGGRALETQYF. CDR3 nucleotides: TGTGCCAGCAGTTTTGGCGGGAGGGCCCTTGAGACCCAGTACTTC.

This clone was observed once. The chain recombines TRBV28 with TRBJ2-3; TRBD2 matches 8 bases. Germline values: CDR1 MDHEN, CDR2 SYDVKM. The J segment lost 4 bases and the V segment lost 10 bases, leaving 7 bases of the junction unmatched. The CDR3 has 13 residues. The CDR3 here is CAITSGSADTQYF. In DNA form, the CDR3 reads TGTGCCATTACAAGCGGGAGCGCAGATACGCAGTATTTT.

This rearrangement joins TRBV10-2 to TRBJ2-1, with unresolved D. Per germline, CDR1 WSHSY and CDR2 SAAADI. Trimming removed 4 bases from V and 7 bases from J, with 20 bases in between. The CDR3 covers 16 residues. CDR3 sequence reads: CASSVWLGEIRNEQFF. The CDR3 bases are TGCGCCAGCAGTGTTTGGCTAGGAGAGATCCGGAATGAGCAGTTCTTC.

This rearrangement joins TRBV7-6 to TRBJ2-7, with unresolved D. The CDR3 is 12 amino acids. V was shortened by 5 bases and J by 3 bases, with 8 bases between the two germline ends. CDR1 and CDR2 (germline): SGHVS, FNYEAQ. The CDR3 spells CASSLENYEQYF. CDR3 coding DNA: TGTGCCAGCAGCCTTGAAAACTACGAGCAGTACTTC.